The 3 T cell receptor beta chains listed next were all sequenced from one sample in a study of blood T cells in healthy people across ages (dated by TCRdb to between 2014 and 2017). The library was generated by 5' RACE. This sample was sequenced with an Illumina HiSeq 2500. A second PCR of about 6 to 11 cycles was run with a J-beta primer mix and a sample-barcoded 5' primer. TCRdb trimmed public reads at Q25 via fastp, called clones via MiXCR and kept in-frame beta chains. Rows with a matching CDR3 protein are joined into one entry that keeps the most common DNA and genes. The table for this sample lists under 2,000,000 distinct CDR3 sequences; about 49% of them were counted only once. Roughly 2% of the sample belongs to the ten largest clones. The sequenced sample consisted of blood. Every receptor here comes from a woman in her thirties or forties in good health.

V and J are TRBV12-3 or TRBV12-4 and TRBJ2-5, with D possibly being TRBD1 (5 bases). The DNA end lines up better with TRBJ2-7; the J call may be wrong. The CDR3 sequence is 14 residues long. CDR3 sequence (DNA): TGTGCCAGCAGTTTTAACCCAGGGTCCAGCGAGCAGTACTTC. Its translation: CASSFNPGSSEQYF.

This clonotype has just a few counts. V gene TRBV4-2 combines with J gene TRBJ2-7; D call uncertain. With 0 bases removed from V and 5 bases from J, the gap between germline ends came to 11 bases. The CDR3 contains 14 residues. Per germline, CDR1 LGHNA and CDR2 YNFKEQ. CDR3 nucleotides: TGTGCCAGCAGCCAAGATACAGTCCGGGACGAGCAGTACTTC. Protein: CASSQDTVRDEQYF.

This clonotype was found many times. The chain is built from TRBV28 and TRBJ2-7; tentative D call: TRBD1 (5 bases). This CDR3 comprises 13 residues. In germline, CDR1 is MDHEN, CDR2 SYDVKM. With 6 bases removed from V and 2 bases from J, the gap between germline ends came to 11 bases. This CDR3 is CASSRRGAYEQYF. CDR3 DNA sequence: TGTGCCAGCAGCCGTAGGGGTGCCTACGAGCAGTACTTC. The variable domain in full, with the rest retrieved from reference TRBV28 and TRBJ2-7, is DVKVTQSSRYLVKRTGEKVFLECVQDMDHENMFWYRQDPGLGLRLIYFSYDVKMKEKGDIPEGYSVSREKKERFSLILESASTNQTSMYLCASSRRGAYEQYFGPGTRLTVT.